A selection of T cell receptor beta chains follows, all from one sample in a study of cytomegalovirus exposure and HLA in healthy donors. Measured with immunoSEQ multiplex PCR; TCRdb has only the in-frame clones, and not every one. Counted here are about 100,000 clones, roughly 76% occurring once; the ten biggest clones make up 19%. Sequencing used PBMCs. The receptors were sampled from a woman between 55 and 75 years old in good health and CMV-seropositive. Each CDR3 is given with its conserved first and last residue. Fields, in order: V gene, D gene, clone size, J gene, CDR3 DNA, CDR3 protein. D genes are given only for firm matches. Only some rows state a clone size, as once, few, many or a class for expanded clones.

v_gene: TRBV4-1
d_gene: -
abundance: -
j_gene: TRBJ1-3
CDR3nt: TGCGCCAGCAGCCAAGCCGGCCCGGGGAAAGGAAACACCATATATTTT
CDR3aa: CASSQAGPGKGNTIYF

v_gene: TRBV7-2
d_gene: -
abundance: -
j_gene: TRBJ2-7
CDR3nt: TGTGCCAGCAGCCTGGACTTCGAGCAGTACTTC
CDR3aa: CASSLDFEQYF

v_gene: TRBV20-1
d_gene: -
abundance: -
j_gene: TRBJ2-7
CDR3nt: TGCAGTGCTAGGGTCCGTCTCGAGCAGTACTTC
CDR3aa: CSARVRLEQYF

v_gene: TRBV5-6
d_gene: TRBD1
abundance: -
j_gene: TRBJ1-2
CDR3nt: TGTGCCAGCAGCTCTCTAGGACAGGAGGGCCCTTCTGGTGGCTACACCTTC
CDR3aa: CASSSLGQEGPSGGYTF

v_gene: TRBV6-1
d_gene: -
abundance: -
j_gene: TRBJ2-7
CDR3nt: TGTGCCAGCGGAGGGGCAGGGACTTACGAGCAGTACTTC
CDR3aa: CASGGAGTYEQYF

v_gene: TRBV21-1
d_gene: -
abundance: -
j_gene: TRBJ2-7
CDR3nt: TGTGCCAGCAGCAAAGAATTCAGGGGACTAGCGGGTACTCCCTACGAGCAGTACTTC
CDR3aa: CASSKEFRGLAGTPYEQYF

v_gene: TRBV9
d_gene: -
abundance: -
j_gene: TRBJ2-7
CDR3nt: TGTGCCAGCAGCGTTGAACCGGGACACAATCCCACCTACGAGCAGTACTTT
CDR3aa: CASSVEPGHNPTYEQYF

v_gene: TRBV19
d_gene: -
abundance: -
j_gene: TRBJ2-7
CDR3nt: TGTGCCAGTCGACTTGGTGACGAGCAGTACTTC
CDR3aa: CASRLGDEQYF

v_gene: TRBV29-1
d_gene: -
abundance: -
j_gene: TRBJ2-1
CDR3nt: TGCAGCGTTGAAAATGGCAGGGGACCCTACAATGAGCAGTTCTTC
CDR3aa: CSVENGRGPYNEQFF

v_gene: TRBV7-9
d_gene: TRBD1
abundance: -
j_gene: TRBJ2-7
CDR3nt: TGTGCCAGCAGCTTAACTCCGGGGGGGACAGGGGGCTCCTACGAGCAGTACTTC
CDR3aa: CASSLTPGGTGGSYEQYF

v_gene: TRBV6-1
d_gene: -
abundance: -
j_gene: TRBJ2-3
CDR3nt: TGTGCCAGCCGGGACTCTAGCACAGATACGCAGTATTTT
CDR3aa: CASRDSSTDTQYF

v_gene: TRBV9
d_gene: -
abundance: -
j_gene: TRBJ2-7
CDR3nt: TGTGCCAGCAGCGTCGGGAGTTCGACCTACGAGCAGTACTTC
CDR3aa: CASSVGSSTYEQYF

v_gene: TRBV11-2
d_gene: -
abundance: -
j_gene: TRBJ1-1
CDR3nt: TGTGCCAGCAGCTTCCCGGGGAACACTGAAGCTTTCTTT
CDR3aa: CASSFPGNTEAFF

v_gene: TRBV27
d_gene: -
abundance: -
j_gene: TRBJ2-7
CDR3nt: TGTGCCAGCAGTTTATCCCCTCAGAGGGAACACTACGAGCAGTACTTC
CDR3aa: CASSLSPQREHYEQYF

v_gene: TRBV21-1
d_gene: -
abundance: -
j_gene: TRBJ1-2
CDR3nt: TGTGCCAGCAGCAAGTGGCGTAACAGGGCGATAGGCTACACCTTC
CDR3aa: CASSKWRNRAIGYTF

v_gene: TRBV27
d_gene: -
abundance: -
j_gene: TRBJ2-1
CDR3nt: TGTGCCAGTCAAATTGATGAGCAGTTCTTC
CDR3aa: CASQIDEQFF

v_gene: TRBV5-1
d_gene: -
abundance: few
j_gene: TRBJ1-1
CDR3nt: TGCGCCAGCAGCCAGGATCACCAGAACACTGAAGCTTTCTTT
CDR3aa: CASSQDHQNTEAFF

v_gene: TRBV7-2
d_gene: TRBD2
abundance: -
j_gene: TRBJ2-2
CDR3nt: TGTGCCAGCAGCTCACGACTAGCGACCACCGGGGAGCTGTTTTTT
CDR3aa: CASSSRLATTGELFF

v_gene: TRBV15
d_gene: -
abundance: few
j_gene: TRBJ1-2
CDR3nt: TGTGCCACCAGGGGTCTCAGCAAGGAGAACTATGGCTACACCTTC
CDR3aa: CATRGLSKENYGYTF

v_gene: TRBV6-1
d_gene: -
abundance: -
j_gene: TRBJ1-2
CDR3nt: TGTGCCAGCAGTGAAAAGGTTGGCAGGTCCTATGGCTACACCTTC
CDR3aa: CASSEKVGRSYGYTF

v_gene: TRBV7-2
d_gene: -
abundance: -
j_gene: TRBJ2-1
CDR3nt: TGTGCCAGCAGCTTAGCCTCCGGGACTCCCGTTTTGGAGCAGTTCTTC
CDR3aa: CASSLASGTPVLEQFF

v_gene: TRBV5-6
d_gene: -
abundance: few
j_gene: TRBJ2-7
CDR3nt: TGTGCCAGCAGCTTTCAGGGAAGCTCCTACGAGCAGTACTTC
CDR3aa: CASSFQGSSYEQYF

v_gene: TRBV30
d_gene: -
abundance: -
j_gene: TRBJ1-3
CDR3nt: TGTGCCTGGAGTGGGGCCCGTACAGTTAACTCTGGAAACACCATATATTTT
CDR3aa: CAWSGARTVNSGNTIYF

v_gene: TRBV6-1
d_gene: -
abundance: -
j_gene: TRBJ2-7
CDR3nt: TGTGCCAGCAGTGAAAGACGGCAGACAGGTACCCGGCAGCAGTACTTC
CDR3aa: CASSERRQTGTRQQYF

v_gene: TRBV7-6
d_gene: TRBD2
abundance: -
j_gene: TRBJ2-1
CDR3nt: TGTGCCAGCACCCCCGTCGGGGGAGGGAGGGGTGAGCAGTTCTTC
CDR3aa: CASTPVGGGRGEQFF

v_gene: TRBV5-4
d_gene: -
abundance: -
j_gene: TRBJ2-7
CDR3nt: TGTGCCAGCAGCCCTGGGGTAGCGAGAGTGTACGAGCAGTACTTC
CDR3aa: CASSPGVARVYEQYF

v_gene: TRBV6-6
d_gene: TRBD1
abundance: -
j_gene: TRBJ2-5
CDR3nt: TGTGCCAGCAGTACTGACAGGGTCCAGGCGGAGACCCAGTACTTC
CDR3aa: CASSTDRVQAETQYF

v_gene: TRBV7-9
d_gene: -
abundance: -
j_gene: TRBJ1-1
CDR3nt: TGTGCCAGCAGCTTAGGAAGGGGTCTGAACACTGAAGCTTTCTTT
CDR3aa: CASSLGRGLNTEAFF

v_gene: TRBV19
d_gene: TRBD2
abundance: few
j_gene: TRBJ2-1
CDR3nt: TGTGCCAGTAGTATGAGCGGGACGACCTACAATGAGCAGTTCTTC
CDR3aa: CASSMSGTTYNEQFF

v_gene: TRBV7-2
d_gene: TRBD2
abundance: -
j_gene: TRBJ2-1
CDR3nt: TGTGCCAGCAGCTTAACTAGCGTACTCTCCTACAATGAGCAGTTCTTC
CDR3aa: CASSLTSVLSYNEQFF

v_gene: TRBV2
d_gene: TRBD2
abundance: -
j_gene: TRBJ2-3
CDR3nt: TGTGCCAGCAGGTCCCGTAGCGGGGCTACAGATACGCAGTATTTT
CDR3aa: CASRSRSGATDTQYF

v_gene: TRBV2
d_gene: TRBD1
abundance: few
j_gene: TRBJ1-6
CDR3nt: TGTGCCACCAGAGGGACAGGGGGTTCACCCCTCCACTTT
CDR3aa: CATRGTGGSPLHF

v_gene: TRBV2
d_gene: TRBD2
abundance: -
j_gene: TRBJ2-3
CDR3nt: TGTGCCAGCAAATCCGGACTAGCGGGCACAGATACGCAGTATTTT
CDR3aa: CASKSGLAGTDTQYF

v_gene: TRBV28
d_gene: TRBD2
abundance: -
j_gene: TRBJ2-7
CDR3nt: TGTGCCAGCAGCCCATCGGGAGGGCCCTACGAGCAGTACTTC
CDR3aa: CASSPSGGPYEQYF

v_gene: TRBV5-6
d_gene: -
abundance: -
j_gene: TRBJ1-5
CDR3nt: TGTGCCAGCAGCTCAATCAATCAGCCCCAGCATTTT
CDR3aa: CASSSINQPQHF

v_gene: TRBV27
d_gene: -
abundance: -
j_gene: TRBJ2-1
CDR3nt: TGTGCCAGCTCTAATGGCAATGAGCAGTTCTTC
CDR3aa: CASSNGNEQFF

v_gene: TRBV7-6
d_gene: -
abundance: -
j_gene: TRBJ1-1
CDR3nt: TGTGCCAGCAGCTCACAGGGGAACACTGAAGCTTTCTTT
CDR3aa: CASSSQGNTEAFF

v_gene: TRBV2
d_gene: -
abundance: -
j_gene: TRBJ1-6
CDR3nt: TGTGCCACGCAAGACAGCCGCCTGCTTTATGATTCACCCCTCCACTTT
CDR3aa: CATQDSRLLYDSPLHF

v_gene: TRBV7-9
d_gene: -
abundance: -
j_gene: TRBJ2-5
CDR3nt: TGTGCCAGCGGCGAAGGGTCAGGGCGCGAGACCCAGTACTTC
CDR3aa: CASGEGSGRETQYF

v_gene: TRBV7-9
d_gene: TRBD2
abundance: -
j_gene: TRBJ2-7
CDR3nt: TGTGCCAGCAGCCTACGCCTACTAGCGGGAGCAGACGACGAGCAGTACTTC
CDR3aa: CASSLRLLAGADDEQYF

v_gene: TRBV6-5
d_gene: -
abundance: -
j_gene: TRBJ2-1
CDR3nt: TGTGCCAGCAGTTACCACCCCGGGACAAATAATGAGCAGTTCTTC
CDR3aa: CASSYHPGTNNEQFF

v_gene: TRBV5-4
d_gene: TRBD2
abundance: -
j_gene: TRBJ2-1
CDR3nt: TGTGCCAGCAGCTTGATCGGGAGGGTATACAATGAGCAGTTCTTC
CDR3aa: CASSLIGRVYNEQFF

v_gene: TRBV9
d_gene: -
abundance: -
j_gene: TRBJ1-5
CDR3nt: TGTGCCAGCAGCGTAGACCCCGAGGACAGTTCGTTTTTGCGTCCCAATCAGCCCCAGCATTTT
CDR3aa: CASSVDPEDSSFLRPNQPQHF

v_gene: TRBV25-1
d_gene: -
abundance: -
j_gene: TRBJ2-7
CDR3nt: TGTGGGGCGGGCGGCCCCTACGAGCAGTACTTC
CDR3aa: CGAGGPYEQYF

v_gene: TRBV9
d_gene: TRBD2
abundance: -
j_gene: TRBJ2-7
CDR3nt: TGTGCCAGCAGCGTTTCCGGGACTAGGTCTTCCGAGCAGTACTTC
CDR3aa: CASSVSGTRSSEQYF

v_gene: TRBV30
d_gene: -
abundance: -
j_gene: TRBJ2-5
CDR3nt: TGTGCCTCAAAGGGGGGGAAGGAGACCCAGTACTTC
CDR3aa: CASKGGKETQYF

v_gene: TRBV7-9
d_gene: -
abundance: few
j_gene: TRBJ2-4
CDR3nt: TGTTCCAGCAGCTTGAGGGGGTACATTCAGTACTTC
CDR3aa: CSSSLRGYIQYF

v_gene: TRBV9
d_gene: TRBD1
abundance: once
j_gene: TRBJ2-1
CDR3nt: TGTGCCAGCAGCGTAGGGGCAGGGGGTTACAATGAGCAGTTCTTC
CDR3aa: CASSVGAGGYNEQFF

v_gene: TRBV5-5
d_gene: TRBD1
abundance: -
j_gene: TRBJ2-1
CDR3nt: TGTGCCAGCAGCTTGTATTGGGGTGCGACAGGGGCTACCTACAATGAGCAGTTCTTC
CDR3aa: CASSLYWGATGATYNEQFF

v_gene: TRBV11-1
d_gene: TRBD2
abundance: few
j_gene: TRBJ2-3
CDR3nt: TGTGCCAGCAGCTTAGATAGCGGGGCTAGCACAGATACGCAGTATTTT
CDR3aa: CASSLDSGASTDTQYF

v_gene: TRBV4-1
d_gene: -
abundance: few
j_gene: TRBJ1-3
CDR3nt: TGCGCCAGCAGCCAACAGGATCAACAGGGAAACACCATATATTTT
CDR3aa: CASSQQDQQGNTIYF

v_gene: TRBV5-1
d_gene: -
abundance: -
j_gene: TRBJ1-1
CDR3nt: TGCGCCAGCAGCCCAACACAGGGAAGGGGAACTGAAGCTTTCTTT
CDR3aa: CASSPTQGRGTEAFF

v_gene: TRBV19
d_gene: -
abundance: few
j_gene: TRBJ1-5
CDR3nt: TGTGCCAGTAGTCTCAGGACAGAGCCCAATCAGCCCCAGCATTTT
CDR3aa: CASSLRTEPNQPQHF

v_gene: TRBV5-1
d_gene: TRBD2
abundance: -
j_gene: TRBJ2-5
CDR3nt: TGCGCCAGCAGCTTCCTGAGTAGCGGGAGGGCCTTAGGAGAGACCCAGTACTTC
CDR3aa: CASSFLSSGRALGETQYF

v_gene: TRBV25-1
d_gene: -
abundance: -
j_gene: TRBJ1-2
CDR3nt: TGTGCCAGCAGTGACCCCGGACAGTTAATTGCCTTC
CDR3aa: CASSDPGQLIAF